This T cell receptor (beta chain) is drawn from a study of T cell repertoires in ileal Crohn's disease. Time point indicated: neoterminal ileum biopsy at postoperative endoscopy, about 6 months after surgery. Assay: immunoSEQ multiplex PCR; the TCRdb copy retains only in-frame clones and omits some. The repertoire has about 59,000 clones, 85% to 90% of them found once; the top ten carry roughly 2%. The sample consisted of ileal tissue. The receptor's source is an adult with Crohn's disease.

The DNA for the CDR3 is TGTGCCAGCAGCGTAGTGGGGAGGGCTACGCAGTATTTT. It yields the protein CASSVVGRATQYF. The rearrangement uses TRBV9 and TRBJ2-3; 7 bases fit TRBD2. The CDR3 totals 13 residues. Germline V gene sequence: CDR1 SGDLS, CDR2 YYNGEE. J gave up 8 bases and V 0 bases, and 3 bases lay outside the gene matches.